Given below is one TCR beta chain in context. Trimming cost V 5 bases and J 10 bases, with 20 bases left between them. The CDR3 length is 14 residues. Looked up from germline, CDR1 is LNHDA and CDR2 is SQIVND (reference sequence). The sample is drawn from a study of tumour-infiltrating T cells in Burkitt lymphoma. Whole-study context: All epidemiological Burkitt lymphoma subtypes were represented in the cohort. Overall and progression-free survival were predicted by productive clonality.

This table comes from immunoSEQ multiplex PCR, and its TCRdb copy is limited to in-frame clones, with some not included. Counted here are 3,000 to 4,500 clones, about 19% occurring once; the ten biggest clones make up more than 1.3%. This receptor was identified in a human donor with Burkitt lymphoma. The chain combines TRBV19 with TRBJ1-2; maybe TRBD1 (6 bases). The sequenced material came from tumor tissue. The CDR3 sequence: CASSPRQDLWAYTF. As DNA, the CDR3 is TGTGCCAGTAGTCCGCGACAGGATCTATGGGCCTACACCTTC. The full variable domain, rest sourced from reference TRBV19 and TRBJ1-2, is DGGITQSPKYLFRKEGQNVTLSCEQNLNHDAMYWYRQDPGQGLRLIYYSQIVNDFQKGDIAEGYSVSREKKESFPLTVTSAQKNPTAFYLCASSPRQDLWAYTFGSGTRLTVV.